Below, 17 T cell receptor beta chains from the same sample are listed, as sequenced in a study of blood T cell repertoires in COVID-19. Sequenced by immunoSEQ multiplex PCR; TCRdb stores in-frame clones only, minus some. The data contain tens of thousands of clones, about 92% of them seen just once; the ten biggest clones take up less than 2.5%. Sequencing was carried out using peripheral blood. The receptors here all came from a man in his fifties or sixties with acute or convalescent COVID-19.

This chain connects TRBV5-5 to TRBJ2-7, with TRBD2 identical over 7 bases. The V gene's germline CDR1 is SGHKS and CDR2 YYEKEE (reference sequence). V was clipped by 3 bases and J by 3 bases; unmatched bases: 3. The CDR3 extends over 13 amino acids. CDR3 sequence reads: CASSSGTNYEQYF. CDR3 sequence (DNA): TGTGCCAGCAGCTCGGGGACTAACTACGAGCAGTACTTC.

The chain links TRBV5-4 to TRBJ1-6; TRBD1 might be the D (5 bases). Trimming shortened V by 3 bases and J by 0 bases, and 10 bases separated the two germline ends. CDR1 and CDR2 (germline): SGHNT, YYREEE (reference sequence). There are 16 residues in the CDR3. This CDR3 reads CASSSGGSSYNSPLHF. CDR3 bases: TGTGCCAGCAGCTCGGGGGGTAGCTCCTATAATTCACCCCTCCACTTT.

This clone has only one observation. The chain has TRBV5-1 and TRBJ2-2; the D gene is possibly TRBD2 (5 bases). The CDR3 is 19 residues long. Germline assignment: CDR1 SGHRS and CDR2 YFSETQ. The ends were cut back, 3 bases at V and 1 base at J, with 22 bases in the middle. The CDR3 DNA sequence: TGCGCCAGCAGCTCCTCTCGAGAAGCGGCCCTTATGAACACCGGGGAGCTGTTTTTT. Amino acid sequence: CASSSSREAALMNTGELFF.

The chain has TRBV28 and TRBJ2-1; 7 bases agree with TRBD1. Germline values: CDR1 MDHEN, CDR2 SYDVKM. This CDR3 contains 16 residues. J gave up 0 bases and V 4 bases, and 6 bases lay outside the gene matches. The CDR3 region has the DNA TGTGCCAGCAGTTCTTTGACAGGGAGCTCCTACAATGAGCAGTTCTTC. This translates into CASSSLTGSSYNEQFF.

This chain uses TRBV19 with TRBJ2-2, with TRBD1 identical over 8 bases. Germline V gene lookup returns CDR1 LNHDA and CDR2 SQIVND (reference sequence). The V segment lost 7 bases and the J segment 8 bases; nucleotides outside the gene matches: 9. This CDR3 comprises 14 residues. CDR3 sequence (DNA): TGTGCCAGTACCCCACGGACAGGGAGGGGGGAGCTGTTTTTT. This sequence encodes CASTPRTGRGELFF.

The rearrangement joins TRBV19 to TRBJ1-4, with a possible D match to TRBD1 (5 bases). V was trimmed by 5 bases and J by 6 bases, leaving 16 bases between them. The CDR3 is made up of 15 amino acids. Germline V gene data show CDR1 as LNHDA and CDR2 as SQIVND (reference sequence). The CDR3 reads CASSARGMIDEKLFF. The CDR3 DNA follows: TGTGCCAGTAGTGCACGGGGGATGATTGATGAAAAACTGTTTTTT.

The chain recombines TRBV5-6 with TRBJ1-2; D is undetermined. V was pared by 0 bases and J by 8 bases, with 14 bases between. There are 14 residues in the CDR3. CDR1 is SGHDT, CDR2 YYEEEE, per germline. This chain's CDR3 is CASSLVAGSSGYTF. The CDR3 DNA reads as TGTGCCAGCAGCTTGGTGGCAGGATCATCGGGCTACACCTTC. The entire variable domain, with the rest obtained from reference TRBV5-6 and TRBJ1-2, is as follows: DAGVTQSPTHLIKTRGQQVTLRCSPKSGHDTVSWYQQALGQGPQFIFQYYEEEERQRGNFPDRFSGHQFPNYSSELNVNALLLGDSALYLCASSLVAGSSGYTFGSGTRLTVV.

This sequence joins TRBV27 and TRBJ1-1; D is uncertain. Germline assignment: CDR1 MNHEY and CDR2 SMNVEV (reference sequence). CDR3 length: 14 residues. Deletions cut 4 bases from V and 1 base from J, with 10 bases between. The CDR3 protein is CASSSRPGNTEAFF. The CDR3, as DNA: TGTGCCAGCAGTTCTCGACCGGGGAACACTGAAGCTTTCTTT.

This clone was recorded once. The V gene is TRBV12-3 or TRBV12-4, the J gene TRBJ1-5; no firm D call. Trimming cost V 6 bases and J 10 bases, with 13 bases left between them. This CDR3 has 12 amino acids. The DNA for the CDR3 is TGTGCCAGCAGCCTTACTCGTGCCCCCCAGCATTTT. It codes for CASSLTRAPQHF.

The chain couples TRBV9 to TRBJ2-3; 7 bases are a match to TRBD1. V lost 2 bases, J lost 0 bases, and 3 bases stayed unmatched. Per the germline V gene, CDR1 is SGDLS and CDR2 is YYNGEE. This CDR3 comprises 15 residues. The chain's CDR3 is CASSVTGESTDTQYF. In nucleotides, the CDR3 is TGTGCCAGCAGCGTTACAGGGGAAAGCACAGATACGCAGTATTTT. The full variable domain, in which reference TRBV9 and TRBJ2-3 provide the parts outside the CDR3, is DSGVTQTPKHLITATGQRVTLRCSPRSGDLSVYWYQQSLDQGLQFLIQYYNGEERAKGNILERFSAQQFPDLHSELNLSSLELGDSALYFCASSVTGESTDTQYFGPGTRLTVL.

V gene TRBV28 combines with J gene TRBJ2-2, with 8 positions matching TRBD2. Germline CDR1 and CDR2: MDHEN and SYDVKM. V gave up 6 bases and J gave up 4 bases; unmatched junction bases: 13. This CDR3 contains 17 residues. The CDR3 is CASRAPIAGKSTGELFF. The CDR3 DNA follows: TGTGCCAGCAGGGCTCCCATAGCGGGAAAGAGCACCGGGGAGCTGTTTTTT.

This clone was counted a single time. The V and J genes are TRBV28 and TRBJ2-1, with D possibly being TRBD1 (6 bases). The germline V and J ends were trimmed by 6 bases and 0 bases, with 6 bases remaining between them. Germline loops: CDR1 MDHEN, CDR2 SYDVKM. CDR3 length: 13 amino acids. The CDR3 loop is CASSRGSYNEQFF. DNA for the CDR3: TGTGCCAGCAGCAGGGGCTCCTACAATGAGCAGTTCTTC.

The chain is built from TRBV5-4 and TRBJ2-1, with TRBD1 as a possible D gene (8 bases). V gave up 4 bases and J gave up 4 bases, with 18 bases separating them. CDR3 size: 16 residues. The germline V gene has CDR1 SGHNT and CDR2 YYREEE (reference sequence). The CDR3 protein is CASSPGGQGSYNEQFF. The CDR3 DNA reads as TGTGCCAGCAGCCCGGGAGGACAGGGATCATACAATGAGCAGTTCTTC.

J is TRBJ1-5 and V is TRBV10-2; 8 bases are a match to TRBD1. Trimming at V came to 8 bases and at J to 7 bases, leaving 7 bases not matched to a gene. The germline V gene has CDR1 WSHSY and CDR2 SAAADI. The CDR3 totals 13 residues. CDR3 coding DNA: TGCGCCAGCGCGGCAGGGGGCACCCAGCCCCAGCATTTT. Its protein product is CASAAGGTQPQHF.

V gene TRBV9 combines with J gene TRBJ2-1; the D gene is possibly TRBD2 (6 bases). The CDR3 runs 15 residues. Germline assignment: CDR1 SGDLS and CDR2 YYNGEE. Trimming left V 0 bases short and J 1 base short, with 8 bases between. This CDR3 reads CASSVGGISYNEQFF. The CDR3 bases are TGTGCCAGCAGCGTAGGCGGGATATCCTACAATGAGCAGTTCTTC.

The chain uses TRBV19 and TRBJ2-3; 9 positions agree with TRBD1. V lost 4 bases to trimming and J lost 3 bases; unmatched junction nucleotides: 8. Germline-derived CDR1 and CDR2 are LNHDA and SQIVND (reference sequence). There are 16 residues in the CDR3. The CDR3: CASSKGQGRSTDTQYF. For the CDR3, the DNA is TGTGCCAGTAGTAAAGGACAGGGGCGGAGTACAGATACGCAGTATTTT.

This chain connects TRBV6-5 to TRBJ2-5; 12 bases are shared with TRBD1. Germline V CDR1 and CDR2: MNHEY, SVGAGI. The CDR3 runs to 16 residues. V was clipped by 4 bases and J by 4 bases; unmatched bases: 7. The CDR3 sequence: CASSSLGTGGAETQYF. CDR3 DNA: TGTGCCAGCAGTTCCCTCGGGACAGGGGGCGCAGAGACCCAGTACTTC.